This entry is about one T cell receptor (beta chain). The antigen is not known. The data stem from a study of lymphopenia after photon versus proton radiotherapy. V was shortened by 0 bases and J by 6 bases, with 10 bases between the two germline ends. CDR1 and CDR2 (germline): ENHRY, SYGVKD. This CDR3 region has 14 residues. Points from the study as a whole: Relative stability marked proton patients; photon patients lost diversity and naive cells. In patients who died, overall survival fell as post-nadir TCR diversity dropped more.

The assay was immunoSEQ multiplex PCR, and TCRdb's table has in-frame clones only and misses some. The repertoire has 40,000 or so clones, around 86% of them found once; the top ten carry around 2.2%. The J gene is TRBJ2-3, the V gene TRBV10-3; D is undetermined. Sample: peripheral blood, taken from a patient treated with photon-based radiotherapy. The source of this sequence is a man aged 35-49 years with gastric cancer. The CDR3 loop reads CAISESITSDTQYF. The CDR3 DNA sequence: TGTGCCATCAGTGAGTCGATAACAAGCGATACGCAGTATTTT.